Listed below are T cell receptor beta chains from one sample, sequenced in a study of cytomegalovirus exposure and HLA in healthy donors. Sequencing was performed with immunoSEQ multiplex PCR; in TCRdb, only in-frame clones are kept and a portion is missing. The sample carries 150,000 to 250,000 clones, around 78% recorded once. What was sequenced was PBMCs. The receptors come from a man aged 30-40 years in good health and CMV-seronegative. The conserved cysteine and the conserved F or W are not part of the CDR3 here. Not all rows give a size; the values are once, few, many and, for expanded clones, a class.

V gene	clone size	CDR3 protein
TRBV6-5	.	ASSSGQGSEKLF
TRBV9	.	ASSPHARYEQY
TRBV7-9	.	ASSLLGGNYGYT
TRBV10-3	.	AVSLAGDNEQF
TRBV7-3	once	ASSRDYGYT
TRBV28	.	ASSSGLADYEQY
TRBV7-9	.	ASSLRVRTGGGDTQY
TRBV28	.	ASRTSGTVNEQF
TRBV7-2	.	ASSPVGTSKNEQF
TRBV25-1	.	ASSDQTSGRATETQY
TRBV25-1	.	ASSGGGRVGYGYT
TRBV28	.	ASSLVGTGRNTGELF
TRBV4-1	.	ASSQGDGGSRKYEQY
TRBV5-1	.	ASSLAPGQALYTPLH
TRBV4-2	.	ASSQQLAGAPYEQY
TRBV21-1	.	ASSKKGTGQTANTEAF
TRBV6-4	.	ASSDGGAGYNEQF
TRBV19	.	ASSGSMNTEAF
TRBV9	few	ASSVEGQRVNEQF
TRBV4-1	.	ASSQRTGGEKLF
TRBV7-9	few	ASSPDSYNEQF
TRBV27	.	ASSFDRGLGTNEKLF
TRBV6-1	few	ASSEGQGSSYEQY
TRBV5-4	.	ASRPWDRDTGELF
TRBV18	.	ASSRGQGTEVYGYT
TRBV29-1	.	SAGGDRAKGTEAF
TRBV4-1	.	ASSPRSGVGADTQY
TRBV28	.	ASRPRPQGHGTTGELF
TRBV6-5	.	ASSYSTGASEQY
TRBV28	.	ASSLSRGGRGDYGYT
TRBV5-1	.	ASSLADNEQF
TRBV27	.	ASSPIPGEKLF
TRBV4-1	.	ASSQEQGRANYGYT
TRBV11-2	once	ASSLASNTGELF
TRBV6-5	.	ASSNLGGKAGELF
TRBV7-9	.	ASSPRAVSYEQY
TRBV2	few	ASSGLSGRYEQY
TRBV10-3	.	AISASVASGSDEQF
TRBV7-3	.	ASSWGTNYGCT
TRBV10-1	.	ASSQGYSYNEQF
TRBV5-1	.	ASSSRFENEQF
TRBV28	.	ASSRDRVFQPQH
TRBV15	.	ATRRLNRGSNEKLF
TRBV7-9	.	ASSPHWQVSLNTEAF
TRBV6-1	.	ASSEPDRGVLYNEQF
TRBV6-6	.	ASSYYRTGSTDTQY
TRBV19	once	ASSIPWGGANTEAF
TRBV28	.	ATRDGSSYEQY
TRBV5-4	few	ASSPTHSGYEQY